The clone carrying this T cell receptor beta chain has at least ten counts. Its antigen is currently unknown. Amplified TCR beta CDR3 regions came from RNA transcripts. The HTBI primer set was used in a first-round RT-PCR of the TCR CDR3. One entry per CDR3 protein results from TCRdb running MiXCR on the multiplex PCR reads. Of 300,000 to 400,000 distinct CDR3 sequences listed, around 20% were seen once; the top ten hold less than 65%. This entry belongs to a study of T cells in Graves' hyperthyroidism and ophthalmopathy. Study-level results: Appearing also in blood were most of the thyroid clonotypes expanded above 0.001.

Every diagnosis used clinical symptoms, serum thyroxine and TRAb, thyroid ultrasound and orbital computed tomography. Germline lookup yields CDR1 GTSNPN and CDR2 SVGIG (reference sequence). CDR3 length equals 14 residues. The V end was cut by 0 bases, the J end by 2 bases, with 11 bases between. What was sequenced was blood. The chain uses TRBV30 and TRBJ2-7; a weak D match, TRBD1 (5 bases). This clonotype originated in a woman between 45 and 60 years old with Graves' hyperthyroidism. The DNA of the CDR3 is TGTGCCTGGAGTGTGAAGGGGTTCACCTACGAGCAGTACTTC. The encoded protein is CAWSVKGFTYEQYF.